This T cell receptor beta chain was found in a study of control samples from healthy donors and cancer patients. Germline V gene data show CDR1 as LNHDA and CDR2 as SQIVND (reference sequence). V shed 7 bases and J 5 bases; nucleotides not matched to a gene: 1. The CDR3 extends over 11 amino acids. The data were produced by immunoSEQ multiplex PCR, yet TCRdb's version contains in-frame clones alone and is incomplete. The data show 130,000 or so clones, roughly 94% seen once. Sequencing was done on a sample of PBMCs. This TCR derives from a man in his 60s with colorectal cancer. The chain uses TRBV19 and TRBJ2-5; 7 bases line up with TRBD1. CDR3 loop: CASKDRETQYF. CDR3 DNA: TGTGCCAGTAAGGACAGGGAGACCCAGTACTTC.